The present T cell receptor beta chain was sequenced within a study of blood T cell repertoires in COVID-19. Study as a whole: The samples span acute and convalescent COVID-19 from the United States, Italy and Spain. PBMCs, B-cell-depleted T cells, or T cells provided the cDNA or gDNA that made up the material.

In the authors' workflow: Amplifying reference gene primers gave estimates of nucleated cell counts. Sequencing was performed with immunoSEQ multiplex PCR; in TCRdb, only in-frame clones are kept and a portion is missing. That table is the source of V, J and clone size, and D and trimming were worked out from the DNA. The table includes about 47,000 clones, over 75% detected once. Germline V gene data show CDR1 as LNHDA and CDR2 as SQIVND (reference sequence). V lost 4 bases and J lost 4; bases outside the gene matches: 11. This CDR3 region has 16 residues. The chain has TRBV19 and TRBJ2-7; TRBD2 matches at 9 bases. The sequence was collected from a man aged 65 to 79 with active COVID-19. Source material: peripheral blood. This CDR3 reads CASSTGRGGDSYEQYF. In DNA form, the CDR3 reads TGTGCCAGTAGTACGGGACGCGGGGGGGACTCGTACGAGCAGTACTTC.